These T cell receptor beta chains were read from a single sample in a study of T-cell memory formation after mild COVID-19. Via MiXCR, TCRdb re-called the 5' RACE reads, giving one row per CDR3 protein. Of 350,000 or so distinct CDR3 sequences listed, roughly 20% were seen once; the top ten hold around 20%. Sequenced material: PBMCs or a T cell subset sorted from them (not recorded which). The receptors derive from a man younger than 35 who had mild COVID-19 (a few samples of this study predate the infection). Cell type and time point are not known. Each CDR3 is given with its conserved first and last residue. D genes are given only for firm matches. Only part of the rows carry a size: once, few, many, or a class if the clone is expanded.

CDR3: CASSLDGSAGSYEQYF
DNA: TGTGCCAGCAGCCTAGACGGGTCGGCAGGATCCTACGAGCAGTACTTC
D: .
J: TRBJ2-7
size: .
V: TRBV14

CDR3: CASSERPGQGVDTQYF
DNA: TGTGCCAGCAGTGAACGGCCGGGACAGGGGGTAGATACGCAGTATTTT
D: TRBD1
J: TRBJ2-3
size: .
V: TRBV6-1

CDR3: CASSRTLGETQYF
DNA: TGTGCCAGCAGTAGAACCCTCGGCGAGACCCAGTACTTC
D: .
J: TRBJ2-5
size: .
V: TRBV27

CDR3: CASNSRTGGIQYF
DNA: TGTGCCAGCAATTCCCGGACAGGGGGCATTCAGTACTTC
D: TRBD1
J: TRBJ2-4
size: few
V: TRBV2

CDR3: CASSVFNGFPYEQYF
DNA: TGTGCCAGCAGCGTGTTTAACGGGTTCCCCTACGAGCAGTACTTC
D: .
J: TRBJ2-7
size: few
V: TRBV5-6

CDR3: CASSPGTVLTEAFF
DNA: TGTGCCAGCAGCCCCGGGACAGTGCTCACTGAAGCTTTCTTT
D: TRBD1
J: TRBJ1-1
size: .
V: TRBV7-9

CDR3: CASSFSTPAAEAFF
DNA: TGTGCCAGCAGTTTCTCGACACCGGCCGCTGAAGCTTTCTTT
D: .
J: TRBJ1-1
size: .
V: TRBV27

CDR3: CASSVGGVADTQYF
DNA: TGTGCCAGCAGCGTAGGGGGGGTAGCAGATACGCAGTATTTT
D: .
J: TRBJ2-3
size: .
V: TRBV9

CDR3: CASSVALWSYNEQFF
DNA: TGTGCCAGCAGTGTGGCTTTGTGGTCCTACAATGAGCAGTTCTTC
D: .
J: TRBJ2-1
size: .
V: TRBV27

CDR3: CASSQMTVGYGYTF
DNA: TGCGCCAGCAGCCAAATGACAGTGGGCTATGGCTACACCTTC
D: .
J: TRBJ1-2
size: .
V: TRBV4-3

CDR3: CASSHYAGPYNEQFF
DNA: TGTGCCAGCAGTCATTACGCAGGGCCGTACAATGAGCAGTTCTTC
D: .
J: TRBJ2-1
size: .
V: TRBV6-5

CDR3: CASSRGTGAGELFF
DNA: TGTGCCAGCAGCCGCGGGACAGGGGCCGGGGAGCTGTTTTTT
D: TRBD1
J: TRBJ2-2
size: .
V: TRBV3-1

CDR3: CASSLLTGTEAFF
DNA: TGTGCCAGCAGTTTATTGACCGGCACTGAAGCTTTCTTT
D: .
J: TRBJ1-1
size: many
V: TRBV27

CDR3: CASSYDRGTGETQYF
DNA: TGTGCCAGCAGCTACGACAGGGGGACGGGGGAGACCCAGTACTTC
D: TRBD1
J: TRBJ2-5
size: .
V: TRBV7-2

CDR3: CAISDFDRGSSPLHF
DNA: TGTGCCATCAGTGACTTCGACAGGGGGTCTTCACCCCTCCACTTT
D: TRBD1
J: TRBJ1-6
size: .
V: TRBV10-3

CDR3: CSAGETQYF
DNA: TGCAGTGCAGGGGAAACCCAGTACTTC
D: .
J: TRBJ2-5
size: few
V: TRBV20-1

CDR3: CASGTGLPLGDGYTF
DNA: TGTGCCAGCGGCACTGGACTCCCTTTAGGGGATGGCTACACCTTC
D: .
J: TRBJ1-2
size: .
V: TRBV6-5

CDR3: CASSQGRGTGIIYGYTF
DNA: TGTGCCAGCAGCCAGGGCCGAGGGACAGGGATAATCTATGGCTACACCTTC
D: TRBD1
J: TRBJ1-2
size: few
V: TRBV7-2

CDR3: CASSLESNEQFF
DNA: TGCGCCAGCAGCTTAGAAAGCAATGAGCAGTTCTTC
D: .
J: TRBJ2-1
size: .
V: TRBV5-1

CDR3: CSARAWAPTGELFF
DNA: TGCAGTGCTAGAGCTTGGGCCCCCACCGGGGAGCTGTTTTTT
D: .
J: TRBJ2-2
size: few
V: TRBV20-1

CDR3: CASTPLAGGYNEQFF
DNA: TGCGCCAGCACTCCGCTAGCGGGGGGTTACAATGAGCAGTTCTTC
D: TRBD2
J: TRBJ2-1
size: few
V: TRBV10-2

CDR3: CSVVDILSREQYF
DNA: TGCAGCGTTGTAGACATTCTCTCGAGAGAGCAGTACTTC
D: .
J: TRBJ2-7
size: .
V: TRBV29-1

CDR3: CASSYSFAWQQYF
DNA: TGTGCCAGCAGTTACTCGTTCGCCTGGCAGCAGTACTTC
D: .
J: TRBJ2-5
size: .
V: TRBV6-5

CDR3: CASSSPGLGETQYF
DNA: TGTGCCAGCAGTTCGCCGGGTCTCGGGGAGACCCAGTACTTC
D: .
J: TRBJ2-5
size: few
V: TRBV28

CDR3: CSVGGYTSYEQYF
DNA: TGCAGTGTCGGCGGTTACACATCCTACGAGCAGTACTTC
D: .
J: TRBJ2-7
size: .
V: TRBV20-1

CDR3: CASRPPGEWTEAFF
DNA: TGCGCCAGCAGGCCCCCGGGGGAGTGGACTGAAGCTTTCTTT
D: .
J: TRBJ1-1
size: .
V: TRBV5-1

CDR3: CSVEPSGGPSNEQFF
DNA: TGCAGCGTTGAACCTAGCGGGGGACCTTCCAATGAGCAGTTCTTC
D: TRBD2
J: TRBJ2-1
size: few
V: TRBV29-1

CDR3: CSVERDREQETQYF
DNA: TGCAGCGTTGAGCGAGACAGGGAGCAAGAGACCCAGTACTTC
D: TRBD1
J: TRBJ2-5
size: .
V: TRBV29-1

CDR3: CASSLSGRGWSNQPQHF
DNA: TGTGCCAGCAGTTTATCAGGGAGGGGATGGAGCAATCAGCCCCAGCATTTT
D: .
J: TRBJ1-5
size: .
V: TRBV27

CDR3: CSAPGMRSNYGYTF
DNA: TGCAGTGCCCCCGGCATGAGGTCTAACTATGGCTACACCTTC
D: .
J: TRBJ1-2
size: once
V: TRBV20-1

CDR3: CSVSGGSTDTQYF
DNA: TGCAGTGTTAGCGGGGGGAGCACAGATACGCAGTATTTT
D: TRBD2
J: TRBJ2-3
size: few
V: TRBV20-1

CDR3: CASSEQGYTEAFF
DNA: TGTGCCAGCAGCGAACAGGGCTACACTGAAGCTTTCTTT
D: .
J: TRBJ1-1
size: .
V: TRBV2

CDR3: CASSLVAGGFGNTIYF
DNA: TGTGCCAGCAGCTTAGTAGCAGGGGGCTTCGGAAACACCATATATTTT
D: TRBD1
J: TRBJ1-3
size: few
V: TRBV7-2

CDR3: CASSLVLGSADTQYF
DNA: TGTGCCAGCAGCTTAGTTTTAGGTTCTGCAGATACGCAGTATTTT
D: .
J: TRBJ2-3
size: .
V: TRBV7-6

CDR3: CASSLALSSSYEQYF
DNA: TGTGCCAGCAGCTTGGCCTTAAGTAGCTCCTACGAGCAGTACTTC
D: .
J: TRBJ2-7
size: .
V: TRBV7-9

CDR3: CASSQDLGQDYEQYF
DNA: TGTGCCAGCAGCCAAGATCTGGGACAAGACTACGAGCAGTACTTC
D: .
J: TRBJ2-7
size: few
V: TRBV4-2

CDR3: CASSYGQGSHEQYF
DNA: TGTGCCAGCAGTTACGGACAGGGTAGCCACGAGCAGTACTTC
D: TRBD1
J: TRBJ2-7
size: once
V: TRBV6-5

CDR3: CAIGFSSYNEQFF
DNA: TGTGCCATCGGCTTTAGCTCCTACAATGAGCAGTTCTTC
D: .
J: TRBJ2-1
size: .
V: TRBV10-3

CDR3: CASRKGGDTQYF
DNA: TGTGCCAGCAGGAAAGGAGGGGATACGCAGTATTTT
D: .
J: TRBJ2-3
size: once
V: TRBV12-3/TRBV12-4

CDR3: CASSPMSGGYYEQYF
DNA: TGCGCCAGCAGCCCGATGTCCGGAGGGTACTACGAGCAGTACTTC
D: .
J: TRBJ2-7
size: .
V: TRBV4-1

CDR3: CASSALGQPQHF
DNA: TGTGCCAGCAGCGCGCTCGGCCAGCCCCAGCATTTT
D: .
J: TRBJ1-5
size: few
V: TRBV7-2

CDR3: CSARWGMNTEAFF
DNA: TGCAGTGCTAGATGGGGAATGAACACTGAAGCTTTCTTT
D: .
J: TRBJ1-1
size: few
V: TRBV20-1

CDR3: CASSFAELVYNEQFF
DNA: TGTGCCAGTAGTTTTGCGGAACTCGTCTACAATGAGCAGTTCTTC
D: .
J: TRBJ2-1
size: few
V: TRBV19

CDR3: CASGGTSGGIADTQYF
DNA: TGTGCCAGCGGCGGGACTAGCGGGGGGATCGCAGATACGCAGTATTTT
D: TRBD2
J: TRBJ2-3
size: .
V: TRBV6-2/TRBV6-3

CDR3: CASTEGRPSAETQYF
DNA: TGCGCCAGCACCGAAGGACGCCCGTCGGCAGAGACCCAGTACTTC
D: .
J: TRBJ2-5
size: few
V: TRBV5-1

CDR3: CASSLATLGNEQFF
DNA: TGTGCCAGCAGCTTAGCAACCCTAGGAAATGAGCAGTTCTTC
D: .
J: TRBJ2-1
size: .
V: TRBV7-6

CDR3: CSTHYRDRGINEQFF
DNA: TGCAGCACCCACTACCGGGACAGGGGGATCAATGAGCAGTTCTTC
D: TRBD1
J: TRBJ2-1
size: few
V: TRBV29-1

CDR3: CASSFQGTGSNTEAFF
DNA: TGCGCCAGCAGCTTCCAGGGGACAGGGTCGAACACTGAAGCTTTCTTT
D: TRBD1
J: TRBJ1-1
size: few
V: TRBV5-1

CDR3: CASRGTKNNEQFF
DNA: TGTGCAAGCAGGGGGACTAAAAACAATGAGCAGTTCTTC
D: .
J: TRBJ2-1
size: .
V: TRBV7-6

CDR3: CSVARNSYEQYF
DNA: TGCAGTGTGGCCCGGAACTCCTACGAGCAGTACTTC
D: .
J: TRBJ2-7
size: few
V: TRBV20-1

CDR3: CASSLSSGRGRETQYF
DNA: TGCGCCAGCAGCTTGAGTTCGGGCAGGGGGAGAGAGACCCAGTACTTC
D: TRBD1
J: TRBJ2-5
size: .
V: TRBV5-1

CDR3: CSVKREADDEQFF
DNA: TGCAGCGTAAAGCGGGAGGCGGACGATGAGCAGTTCTTC
D: TRBD2
J: TRBJ2-1
size: .
V: TRBV29-1

CDR3: CASHQGTEAFF
DNA: TGTGCCAGCCATCAGGGGACTGAAGCTTTCTTT
D: .
J: TRBJ1-1
size: .
V: TRBV5-5

CDR3: CASSMRGVSTDTQYF
DNA: TGTGCCAGCAGCATGCGGGGAGTCAGCACAGATACGCAGTATTTT
D: .
J: TRBJ2-3
size: few
V: TRBV9

CDR3: CASSLLQVSEQYF
DNA: TGTGCCAGCAGTTTACTACAGGTGTCCGAGCAGTACTTC
D: .
J: TRBJ2-7
size: .
V: TRBV27

CDR3: CASSRNREDGYTF
DNA: TGTGCCAGCAGTCGGAACAGGGAGGATGGCTACACCTTC
D: .
J: TRBJ1-2
size: .
V: TRBV2

CDR3: CASSLGQGGYEQYF
DNA: TGTGCCAGCAGTTTGGGACAGGGGGGGTACGAGCAGTACTTC
D: TRBD1
J: TRBJ2-7
size: .
V: TRBV6-5

CDR3: CASGYAISGANVLTF
DNA: TGTGCCAGCGGGTATGCGATCTCTGGGGCCAACGTCCTGACTTTC
D: .
J: TRBJ2-6
size: .
V: TRBV6-2/TRBV6-3

CDR3: CASSKTYNSIDENIQYF
DNA: TGTGCCAGCAGCAAAACCTACAATTCAATAGACGAAAACATTCAGTACTTC
D: .
J: TRBJ2-4
size: few
V: TRBV6-2/TRBV6-3

CDR3: CATSRIQRTNGLEQYF
DNA: TGTGCCACCAGCCGTATCCAGCGGACAAACGGTCTCGAGCAGTACTTC
D: .
J: TRBJ2-7
size: few
V: TRBV15